This TCR beta chain was sequenced during a study of identical twins. The CDR3 runs 15 residues. V lost 5 bases to trimming and J lost 1 base, with 15 bases between them. Germline assignment: CDR1 LGHDT and CDR2 YNNKEL (reference sequence). Template switching, a step in the protocol, added a universal primer site, and cDNA carried unique molecular identifiers. TCRdb processed the 5' RACE reads anew with MiXCR; each CDR3 protein has one entry. The profile covers 600,000 to 700,000 distinct CDR3 sequences, with around 20% appearing a single time and 4.3% taken by the ten largest. No donor was unhealthy or non-Caucasian. These data also formed part of another study, on T cells expressing NK-cell markers. That source notes: Within the sequenced cohort of eight donors, seven exhibited HCMV seropositivity and one was seronegative. Similarly, these clonotypes led the CD3+CD56-NKG2C+ fraction as well in several donors.

The chain combines TRBV3-1 with TRBJ2-7; D is perhaps TRBD2 (6 bases). The sequenced material came from PBMCs. The TCR comes from a woman in her late teens or twenties in good health. The chain's CDR3 is CASSFTGLTSYEQYF. As DNA, the CDR3 is TGTGCCAGCAGCTTCACGGGACTCACATCCTACGAGCAGTACTTC.